This is a list of T cell receptor beta chains from one sample in a study of blood T cell repertoires in COVID-19. Here immunoSEQ multiplex PCR was the method, and the copy in TCRdb shows in-frame clones only, minus some. The sample contains about 120,000 clones, about 78% of which appear only once. The sequencing input was peripheral blood. The receptors originated from an older man with acute or convalescent COVID-19. CDR3s include the opening cysteine and the closing phenylalanine or tryptophan. A D gene is named only where the DNA matches it firmly. Clone size is not always given. Where it is, it says once, few, many or a class for expanded clones.

CDR3 DNA,CDR3 protein,D gene,V gene,clone size,J gene
TGTGCCAGTTCTTACACGGGCGAGCAGTACTTC,CASSYTGEQYF,-,TRBV2,-,TRBJ2-7
TGTGCCAGCAGCCAAGCGACTAGCGGGGCCTACGAGCAGTACTTC,CASSQATSGAYEQYF,TRBD2,TRBV4-2,-,TRBJ2-7
TGTGCCAGCAGCGGCGGACAGGGGTTGGCTGGCTACACCTTC,CASSGGQGLAGYTF,TRBD1,TRBV5-8,few,TRBJ1-2
TGTGCCAGCAGCCATCCCACCGGGACAGGGGGTCAAGGCTACACCTTC,CASSHPTGTGGQGYTF,TRBD1,TRBV4-2,-,TRBJ1-2
TGTGCCAGCAGCTTGGAACTTGGGACGGGAGGAGAGACCCAGTACTTC,CASSLELGTGGETQYF,TRBD2,TRBV5-4,-,TRBJ2-5
TGTGCCCGCCTGAGGGTTTCCGGGGTTCGGGGCTACACCTTC,CARLRVSGVRGYTF,-,TRBV10-3,few,TRBJ1-2
TGTGCTAGCAGCTTCAGTGTCCCCAAATCGGGCTACACCTTC,CASSFSVPKSGYTF,-,TRBV7-7,-,TRBJ1-2
TGTGCCAGCCCGGACAGAACCCGCACAGATACGCAGTATTTT,CASPDRTRTDTQYF,-,TRBV6-5,once,TRBJ2-3
TGTGCCAGCAGTTACAAACGTATAGCGGGGGCCTCCTACGAGCAGTACTTC,CASSYKRIAGASYEQYF,TRBD2,TRBV6-2/TRBV6-3,-,TRBJ2-7
TGTGCCAGCAGCCAAGTTTCAGGGCAAGATGGCTACACCTTC,CASSQVSGQDGYTF,-,TRBV4-2,once,TRBJ1-2
TGCGCCAGCAGCCAAGATCGTAGGGGGTATGAGCAGTTCTTC,CASSQDRRGYEQFF,-,TRBV4-3,-,TRBJ2-1
TGTGCCAGCAGCCAATTCATCGGGGGGGAGTACGAGCAGTACTTC,CASSQFIGGEYEQYF,TRBD2,TRBV3-1/TRBV3-2,-,TRBJ2-7
TGTGCCAGCAGCGCGGGACAGTCACTCTCTGGAAACACCATATATTTT,CASSAGQSLSGNTIYF,TRBD1,TRBV9,-,TRBJ1-3
TGTGCCAGCTCACCAAACAGGGTTAGGGGCACTGAAGCTTTCTTT,CASSPNRVRGTEAFF,-,TRBV18,-,TRBJ1-1
TGTGCCAGCAGCGTACAGGGGGGTGAGCAGTTCTTC,CASSVQGGEQFF,-,TRBV9,-,TRBJ2-1
TGTGCCAGCAGCTTAGAAGGGGTTAATTCCGGAAACACCATATATTTT,CASSLEGVNSGNTIYF,-,TRBV7-8,-,TRBJ1-3
TGTGCCAGCAGGCCCGGGGGGGCCGACACCGGGGAGCTGTTTTTT,CASRPGGADTGELFF,TRBD2,TRBV2,-,TRBJ2-2
TGCGCCAGCAGCCCGACTAGCGGGGGATACAATGAGCAGTTCTTC,CASSPTSGGYNEQFF,TRBD2,TRBV5-1,-,TRBJ2-1
TGTGCCAGCAGCCTCCCACGGGTCTATGGCTACACCTTC,CASSLPRVYGYTF,-,TRBV5-4,-,TRBJ1-2
TGTGCCAGCAGCTTCACCCCTCGGGAGGGCTACACCTTC,CASSFTPREGYTF,-,TRBV7-9,many,TRBJ1-2
TGTGCCAGCAGCTCCGACCGGAGCTATGGCTACACCTTC,CASSSDRSYGYTF,-,TRBV11-2,-,TRBJ1-2
TGCGCCAGCAGCGGAGGGACGGGTGAGGATACGCAGTATTTT,CASSGGTGEDTQYF,-,TRBV5-1,-,TRBJ2-3
TGCAGCGTTCGAGGGACAGGGATACAAGAGACCCAGTACTTC,CSVRGTGIQETQYF,TRBD1,TRBV29-1,-,TRBJ2-5
TGTGCCAGCAGCTCGAGACTAGCGGGGGGACAAGAGACCCAGTACTTC,CASSSRLAGGQETQYF,TRBD2,TRBV7-2,few,TRBJ2-5
TGTGCCAGCACCAGAACTGAAGCTTTCTTT,CASTRTEAFF,-,TRBV12-3/TRBV12-4,-,TRBJ1-1
TGTGCCACCAGCGGCCCGGGGACCTACGAGCAGTACTTC,CATSGPGTYEQYF,-,TRBV24-1,-,TRBJ2-7
TGTGCCAGCAGCCTTGTGGGGACAGAGAATGAGCAGTTCTTC,CASSLVGTENEQFF,TRBD1,TRBV4-2,-,TRBJ2-1
TGCGCCAGCAGCCACGGTGGGGCCATGAATGAGCAGTTCTTC,CASSHGGAMNEQFF,-,TRBV5-1,-,TRBJ2-1
TGTGCCAGCAGCGTCCAGGCGTCTGGCAATGAGCAGTTCTTC,CASSVQASGNEQFF,-,TRBV7-9,-,TRBJ2-1
TGTGCCAGTAGTATCTCGCAGGGGGCTGGGAATCAGCCCCAGCATTTT,CASSISQGAGNQPQHF,TRBD1,TRBV19,-,TRBJ1-5
TGCAGTGCAAGTCCTTCTAGCGGGGCCTCAGATACGCAGTATTTT,CSASPSSGASDTQYF,TRBD2,TRBV20-1,-,TRBJ2-3
TGTGCCAGCAGTTACCGGCAGGGAGGGAGTCAGCCCCAGCATTTT,CASSYRQGGSQPQHF,-,TRBV6-2/TRBV6-3,many,TRBJ1-5
TGTGCCAGCTCACCCCCAGTCGGACCCGCGGCGGGCGATACGCAGTATTTT,CASSPPVGPAAGDTQYF,-,TRBV18,once,TRBJ2-3
TGCGCCAGCAGCCATTACAGAAACACCGGGGAGCTGTTTTTT,CASSHYRNTGELFF,-,TRBV4-3,-,TRBJ2-2
TGCGCCAGCAGCCCCGGCCTAGCGGGGTCCCTGGATACGCAGTATTTT,CASSPGLAGSLDTQYF,TRBD2,TRBV5-1,-,TRBJ2-3
TGCGCCAGCAGACCACAGGGGGCGTCCACCGGGGAGCTGTTTTTT,CASRPQGASTGELFF,TRBD1,TRBV5-1,-,TRBJ2-2
TGTGCCAGCAGCCCCGGAGCAGGGAGGGACGGCTACACCTTC,CASSPGAGRDGYTF,-,TRBV7-3,once,TRBJ1-2
TGCGCCAGCAGCTTGGAGTCAGGAAAGAACACTGAAGCTTTCTTT,CASSLESGKNTEAFF,-,TRBV5-1,-,TRBJ1-1
TGTGCCTTCCCCGGGACAGGGAACGATGAGCAGTTCTTC,CAFPGTGNDEQFF,TRBD1,TRBV30,many,TRBJ2-1